These 2 T cell receptor beta chains share one sample of origin, sequenced in a study of PD-1 blockade in classical Hodgkin lymphoma. Relapse after autologous stem cell transplantation occurred in every patient, and brentuximab vedotin exposure varied. Sequenced by immunoSEQ multiplex PCR; TCRdb stores in-frame clones only, minus some. The sample includes tens of thousands of clones, approximately 89% seen only once; the top ten take approximately 11%. Sequenced material: peripheral blood mononuclear cells (PBMCs), taken before the second cycle of nivolumab. The receptor set was obtained from a human donor with classical Hodgkin lymphoma.

This chain connects TRBV6-5 to TRBJ1-1; D is perhaps TRBD1 (5 bases). Germline CDR1 MNHEY, CDR2 SVGAGI. Trimming removed 3 bases from V and 0 bases from J, with 8 bases in between. The CDR3 sequence is 14 residues long. The CDR3 loop reads CASSYGRVNTEAFF. For the CDR3, the DNA is TGTGCCAGCAGTTATGGCAGGGTGAACACTGAAGCTTTCTTT.

This chain joins TRBV7-2 and TRBJ1-2; 9 bases agree with TRBD1. CDR1 and CDR2 (germline): SGHTA, FQGNSA. This CDR3 is built from 15 residues. The J segment lost 6 bases and the V segment lost 7 bases, leaving 12 bases of the junction unmatched. The CDR3 spells CASILGQGGLDGYTF. The CDR3, as DNA: TGTGCCAGCATCTTGGGACAGGGAGGATTGGATGGCTACACCTTC.